Below are 31 T cell receptor beta chains sequenced from a single sample in a study of high-grade serous ovarian cancer treatment subgroups. Tumor tissue was taken before any definitive surgery or chemotherapy was given. The table came from immunoSEQ multiplex PCR; TCRdb's copy has only in-frame clones and leaves some out. Of around 4,000 clones listed, 65% to 80% are singletons. The material sequenced was tumor tissue. The source is a human donor with high-grade serous ovarian cancer.

The chain links TRBV12-5 to TRBJ2-5, with D possibly matching TRBD1 (5 bases). V was cut by 5 bases and J by 5 bases, with 12 bases left in between. The CDR3 covers 13 residues. Germline V CDR1 and CDR2: LGHNT, FRNRAP. CDR3 residues: CASGLRVPETQYF. CDR3 coding DNA: TGTGCTAGTGGTCTCAGGGTGCCGGAGACCCAGTACTTC.

This sequence joins TRBV7-2 and TRBJ1-3; D gene uncertain. The length of the CDR3 is 15 residues. V lost 1 base to trimming and J lost 0 bases, with 7 bases between them. CDR1 is SGHTA, CDR2 FQGNSA, per germline. CDR3 nucleotides: TGTGCCAGCAGCTTAGGGACCCCCTCTGGAAACACCATATATTTT. This gives the protein CASSLGTPSGNTIYF.

The chain couples TRBV11-3 to TRBJ2-1, with 8 positions matching TRBD2. Per germline, CDR1 SGHNT and CDR2 YENEEA. The ends lost 5 bases at V and 3 bases at J; junction bases unmatched: 6. The CDR3 has 15 amino acids. In nucleotides, the CDR3 is TGTGCCAGCAGCGCCAGACTAGCGCTCTACAATGAGCAGTTCTTC. This gives the protein CASSARLALYNEQFF.

The V gene is TRBV6-5, the J gene TRBJ2-1; the match to TRBD1 covers 8 bases. Germline V lookup: CDR1 MNHEY, CDR2 SVGAGI. CDR3 length equals 15 residues. Trimming removed 1 base from V and 5 bases from J; junction bases left unmatched: 4. The CDR3 spells CASSYLGQVNNEQFF. The DNA of the CDR3 is TGTGCCAGCAGTTACTTGGGACAGGTAAACAATGAGCAGTTCTTC.

This sequence joins TRBV5-1 and TRBJ2-3; D may correspond to TRBD1 or TRBD2 (5 bases each). The CDR3 is 16 residues long. V was clipped by 0 bases and J by 3 bases, with 14 bases between them. Germline V gives CDR1 SGHRS, CDR2 YFSETQ. CDR3 amino acids: CASSLARGGGTDTQYF. The CDR3 nucleotides read TGCGCCAGCAGCTTGGCTCGGGGTGGGGGTACAGATACGCAGTATTTT.

The chain couples TRBV7-8 to TRBJ2-1, with TRBD1 as a possible D gene (8 bases). This CDR3 has 16 residues. From germline, CDR1 is SGHVS and CDR2 FQNEAQ. Trimming took 5 bases from V and 0 from J, leaving 14 bases between them. The CDR3 loop is CASSQDREGSYNEQFF. CDR3 DNA sequence: TGTGCCAGCAGCCAGGACAGGGAGGGCTCCTACAATGAGCAGTTCTTC. Variable domain in full (rest from reference TRBV7-8 and TRBJ2-1): GAGVSQSPRYKVAKRGQDVALRCDPISGHVSLFWYQQALGQGPEFLTYFQNEAQLDKSGLPSDRFFAERPEGSVSTLKIQRTQQEDSAVYLCASSQDREGSYNEQFFGPGTRLTVL.

V gene TRBV6-5 combines with J gene TRBJ2-7; D is perhaps TRBD2 (7 bases). CDR1 MNHEY and CDR2 SVGAGI come from the germline V gene. Between the trimmed V and J ends, which lost 0 bases and 0 bases, there was a span of 12 bases. This CDR3 region has 16 residues. The CDR3 DNA is TGTGCCAGCAGTTACTCGAGGGGGGGAAGCTCCTACGAGCAGTACTTC. Translated, it gives CASSYSRGGSSYEQYF.

In this sample, this clone turned up once. The rearrangement links TRBV7-9 to TRBJ2-3; D unresolved. This CDR3 region has 13 residues. V lost 5 bases, J lost 0 bases, and 6 bases lay in between. Germline CDR1 reads SEHNR; CDR2 reads FQNEAQ (reference sequence). CDR3 bases: TGTGCCAGCAGCGCAGGAAGCACAGATACGCAGTATTTT. Residues: CASSAGSTDTQYF.

V is TRBV5-1 and J is TRBJ2-7; 7 nucleotides line up with TRBD1. V dropped 4 bases and J dropped 3; count of bases not matched to a gene: 10. Germline CDR1 is SGHRS and CDR2 is YFSETQ. The CDR3 runs 15 residues. CDR3 protein: CASSITGAINYEQYF. DNA for the CDR3: TGCGCCAGCAGCATAACAGGGGCTATAAACTACGAGCAGTACTTC.

The genes are TRBV7-9 and TRBJ2-2; D not resolved. Looked up from germline, CDR1 is SEHNR and CDR2 is FQNEAQ (reference sequence). V shed 5 bases and J shed 1 base, with 11 bases lying between them. The CDR3 has 15 residues. The CDR3 spells CASSPEELNTGELFF. The DNA for the CDR3 is TGTGCCAGCAGCCCCGAAGAATTGAACACCGGGGAGCTGTTTTTT.

The gene calls are TRBV6-5 and TRBJ1-4, with TRBD1 as a possible D gene (5 bases). CDR1 is MNHEY, CDR2 SVGAGI, per germline. This CDR3 has 15 residues. The ends were cut back, 7 bases at V and 4 bases at J, with 16 bases in the middle. CDR3 sequence (DNA): TGTGCCAGCAAGTGGGGCGGGGCAAGTAATGAAAAACTGTTTTTT. Its translation: CASKWGGASNEKLFF.

V usage is TRBV29-1 and J usage is TRBJ2-5, with 11 nucleotides matching TRBD1. The germline gives CDR1 SQVTM, CDR2 ANQGSEA. The trim removed 4 bases at V and 5 bases at J, leaving 9 bases unmatched. The CDR3 has 15 amino acids. The CDR3, as DNA: TGCAGCGTTGGAGCGGACAGGGGGCGCGCGGAGACCCAGTACTTC. As protein: CSVGADRGRAETQYF.

V is TRBV30 and J is TRBJ1-1; no firm D call. The germline V gene encodes CDR1 GTSNPN and CDR2 SVGIG (reference sequence). The CDR3 has 13 amino acids. The germline V and J ends were trimmed by 1 base and 7 bases, with 13 bases remaining between them. The CDR3, as DNA: TGTGCCTGGAGTGGGGGTTATAGCCTTGAAGCTTTCTTT. Translating gives CAWSGGYSLEAFF. The complete variable domain, with remaining parts taken from reference TRBV30 and TRBJ1-1, reads SQTIHQWPATLVQPVGSPLSLECTVEGTSNPNLYWYRQAAGRGLQLLFYSVGIGQISSEVPQNLSASRPQDRQFILSSKKLLLSDSGFYLCAWSGGYSLEAFFGQGTRLTVV.

V gene TRBV4-3 combines with J gene TRBJ1-1; no definite D call. CDR1 and CDR2 (germline): LGHNA, YSLEER. This CDR3 is built from 15 residues. The ends were cut back, 2 bases at V and 1 base at J, with 11 bases in the middle. Here the CDR3 reads CASSQPGIANTEAFF. The CDR3 region has the DNA TGCGCCAGCAGCCAACCGGGGATAGCGAACACTGAAGCTTTCTTT.

The genes are TRBV11-2 and TRBJ1-2; D might be TRBD1 (6 bases). Germline V gene data show CDR1 as SGHAT and CDR2 as FQNNGV. Trimming took 2 bases from V and 7 from J, leaving 14 bases between them. The CDR3 runs to 14 residues. The CDR3 DNA sequence: TGTGCCAGCAGCTTATACAGGGCCAAGGGTGGCTACACCTTC. Translating it yields CASSLYRAKGGYTF.

V and J are TRBV18 and TRBJ2-2; D is uncertain. The CDR3 has 13 residues. Trimming removed 2 bases at V and 0 bases at J, with 1 base between. Germline CDR1 reads KGHSH; CDR2 reads LQKENI. CDR3 loop: CASSPANTGELFF. The CDR3 DNA sequence: TGTGCCAGCTCACCAGCGAACACCGGGGAGCTGTTTTTT. The full variable domain, completed using reference TRBV18 and TRBJ2-2, is NAGVMQNPRHLVRRRGQEARLRCSPMKGHSHVYWYRQLPEEGLKFMVYLQKENIIDESGMPKERFSAEFPKEGPSILRIQQVVRGDSAAYFCASSPANTGELFFGEGSRLTVL.

The gene calls are TRBV5-1 and TRBJ1-1, with D uncertain. The CDR3 runs 14 residues. Germline CDR1 and CDR2: SGHRS and YFSETQ. V lost 0 bases and J 4 bases, leaving 10 bases between the germline ends. CDR3 loop: CASSLDRPITEAFF. CDR3 DNA sequence: TGCGCCAGCAGCTTGGACAGACCTATCACTGAAGCTTTCTTT.

This rearrangement joins TRBV29-1 to TRBJ1-2; 7 bases match TRBD1. The CDR3 is 12 amino acids. Germline V gene data show CDR1 as SQVTM and CDR2 as ANQGSEA. Trimming removed 7 bases from V and 7 bases from J; junction bases left unmatched: 9. This chain's CDR3 is CSAGQDGGGYTF. The CDR3 bases are TGCAGCGCAGGACAGGACGGGGGTGGCTACACCTTC.

This clone was detected only a few times. The rearrangement uses TRBV5-6 and TRBJ2-2, with a tentative D call TRBD1 (5 bases). The CDR3 is 15 amino acids. The germline CDR1 and CDR2 sequences are SGHDT and YYEEEE. V gave up 4 bases and J gave up 3 bases, with 13 bases separating them. CDR3 sequence: CASSPTDGYTGELFF. Here the CDR3 DNA reads TGTGCCAGCAGCCCGACAGACGGCTACACCGGGGAGCTGTTTTTT.

This chain joins TRBV4-3 and TRBJ2-7, with 8 bases fitting TRBD1. CDR3 size: 15 residues. CDR1 and CDR2 (germline): LGHNA, YSLEER. The V segment lost 3 bases and the J segment 0 bases; nucleotides outside the gene matches: 4. CDR3 in amino acids: CASSHPTGDSYEQYF. The CDR3 DNA follows: TGCGCCAGCAGCCACCCGACAGGGGACTCCTACGAGCAGTACTTC.

The chain combines TRBV5-1 with TRBJ2-3, with D possibly matching TRBD2 (6 bases). Per germline, CDR1 SGHRS and CDR2 YFSETQ. V lost 1 base and J lost 0, with 15 bases in between. This CDR3 comprises 17 residues. CDR3 in amino acids: CASSLKAGGVSTDTQYF. For the CDR3, the DNA is TGCGCCAGCAGCTTGAAGGCCGGGGGTGTTAGCACAGATACGCAGTATTTT. The variable domain in full, with the rest retrieved from reference TRBV5-1 and TRBJ2-3, is KAGVTQTPRYLIKTRGQQVTLSCSPISGHRSVSWYQQTPGQGLQFLFEYFSETQRNKGNFPGRFSGRQFSNSRSEMNVSTLELGDSALYLCASSLKAGGVSTDTQYFGPGTRLTVL.

The chain links TRBV19 to TRBJ1-1; weak D call: TRBD1 (6 bases). In germline, CDR1 is LNHDA, CDR2 SQIVND (reference sequence). This CDR3 spans 13 amino acids. V was shortened by 9 bases and J by 1 base, with 12 bases between the two germline ends. As DNA, the CDR3 is TGTGCCAGCTCAGGACAGCCGAACACTGAAGCTTTCTTT. Translation: CASSGQPNTEAFF.

The J gene is TRBJ2-7, the V gene TRBV5-6; D is ambiguous. CDR1 and CDR2 (germline): SGHDT, YYEEEE. The V end lost 0 bases, the J end lost 4 bases, and 8 bases lay between the germline ends. This CDR3 comprises 13 residues. The CDR3 spells CASSLGVWYEQYF. In nucleotides, the CDR3 is TGTGCCAGCAGCTTGGGGGTCTGGTACGAGCAGTACTTC.

The V call is TRBV18, the J call TRBJ2-5; no firm D call. CDR1 and CDR2 from the germline V gene are KGHSH and LQKENI. V lost 2 bases and J lost 6, with 7 bases in between. The CDR3 has 12 amino acids. The CDR3 DNA follows: TGTGCCAGCTCACCAGGGGTGCAGACCCAGTACTTC. It translates to CASSPGVQTQYF.

This clone turned up a few times. The V call is TRBV11-2, the J call TRBJ1-4, with TRBD1 matching over 9 bases. The CDR3 loop spans 15 amino acids. The germline gives CDR1 SGHAT, CDR2 FQNNGV. Trimming removed 5 bases from V and 5 bases from J; junction bases left unmatched: 6. CDR3 DNA: TGTGCCAGCAGCGGCTGGGGACAGGGAAATGAAAAACTGTTTTTT. Protein sequence: CASSGWGQGNEKLFF. Filled out from reference TRBV11-2 and TRBJ1-4, the complete variable domain reads EAGVAQSPRYKIIEKRQSVAFWCNPISGHATLYWYQQILGQGPKLLIQFQNNGVVDDSQLPKDRFSAERLKGVDSTLKIQPAKLEDSAVYLCASSGWGQGNEKLFFGSGTQLSVL.

This chain uses TRBV5-8 with TRBJ2-1, with D perhaps assigned TRBD1 or TRBD2 (5 bases each). This CDR3 has 14 amino acids. V gave up 2 bases and J gave up 5 bases, with 11 bases separating them. Germline V gene data show CDR1 as SGHTS and CDR2 as YDEGEE. The CDR3 sequence: CASSFGGQNNEQFF. The CDR3 nucleotides read TGTGCCAGCAGCTTTGGGGGTCAAAACAATGAGCAGTTCTTC.

This clone was picked up one time. The chain carries TRBV10-1 and TRBJ2-1, with 8 bases fitting TRBD2. This CDR3 is 16 amino acids long. Trimming removed 0 bases from V and 4 bases from J; junction bases left unmatched: 5. Germline V CDR1 and CDR2: WNHNN, SYGVQD (reference sequence). The CDR3 reads CASSESPSGGYNEQFF. As DNA, the CDR3 is TGCGCCAGCAGTGAGTCACCCAGCGGGGGATACAATGAGCAGTTCTTC.

This clone showed up just a few times. The chain is built from TRBV6-1 and TRBJ1-4, with D perhaps TRBD1 (5 bases). The CDR3 is 14 residues long. V was trimmed by 6 bases and J by 7 bases, leaving 15 bases between them. Germline V gene lookup returns CDR1 MNHNS and CDR2 SASEGT. CDR3 protein: CASRRQGRIEKLFF. As DNA, the CDR3 is TGTGCCAGCAGGCGTCAGGGCAGGATTGAAAAACTGTTTTTT.

This clone was observed a single time. This sequence joins TRBV27 and TRBJ2-5; 11 nucleotides match TRBD1. Losses at the gene ends were 6 bases for V and 6 bases for J; bases not matched to a gene: 9. Per germline, CDR1 MNHEY and CDR2 SMNVEV (reference sequence). The CDR3 is 15 amino acids. The CDR3 DNA reads as TGTGCCAGCAGGCCCACGGACAGGGGGCTAAAGACCCAGTACTTC. The encoded protein is CASRPTDRGLKTQYF.

This clone has just a few counts. The chain links TRBV4-1 to TRBJ2-5; 9 positions match TRBD2. V was clipped by 4 bases and J by 1 base; unmatched bases: 4. This CDR3 comprises 15 residues. Germline V lookup: CDR1 MGHRA, CDR2 YSYEKL. The CDR3 sequence is CASSLIAGVQETQYF. The DNA of the CDR3 is TGCGCCAGCAGCCTTATAGCGGGGGTCCAAGAGACCCAGTACTTC.

This clone has more than one count but fewer than ten. The chain couples TRBV19 to TRBJ1-1; the D gene is possibly TRBD1 (6 bases). CDR3 length: 15 amino acids. In germline, CDR1 is LNHDA, CDR2 SQIVND (reference sequence). V lost 6 bases and J 3 bases, leaving 17 bases between the germline ends. The CDR3 DNA sequence: TGTGCCAGTAGACCGACGGGGGGGCTTCACACTGAAGCTTTCTTT. This codes for CASRPTGGLHTEAFF.